This entry describes one T cell receptor (beta chain). Sequencing was performed with immunoSEQ multiplex PCR; in TCRdb, only in-frame clones are kept and a portion is missing. The sample records 40,000 to 60,000 clones, roughly 90% being singletons. This sample is part of a study of control samples from healthy donors and cancer patients. The sequenced sample was PBMCs. The sequence came from a man between 50 and 59 years old with head and neck cancer.

This chain's CDR3 is CASSYGTSGGPGNTGELFF. The CDR3 DNA sequence: TGTGCCAGCAGTTACGGGACTAGCGGGGGGCCCGGGAACACCGGGGAGCTGTTTTTT. V gene TRBV6-2 or TRBV6-3 combines with J gene TRBJ2-2, with 15 bases fitting TRBD2. This CDR3 has 19 amino acids. Germline-derived CDR1 and CDR2 are MNHEY and SVGEGT. J was trimmed by 1 base and V by 2 bases; bases with no gene match: 5.